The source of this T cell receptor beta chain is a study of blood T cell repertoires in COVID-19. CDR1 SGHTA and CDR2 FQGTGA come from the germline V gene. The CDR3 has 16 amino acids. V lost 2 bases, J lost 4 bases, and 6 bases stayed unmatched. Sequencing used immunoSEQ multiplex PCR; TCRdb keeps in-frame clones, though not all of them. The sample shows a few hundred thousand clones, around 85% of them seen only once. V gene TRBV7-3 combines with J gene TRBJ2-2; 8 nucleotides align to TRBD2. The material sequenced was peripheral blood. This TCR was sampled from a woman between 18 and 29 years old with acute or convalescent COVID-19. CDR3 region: CASSLRGGASTGELFF. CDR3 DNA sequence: TGTGCCAGCAGCTTACGGGGGGGCGCGAGCACCGGGGAGCTGTTTTTT.